This T cell receptor (beta chain) was recovered during a study of OX40 agonist ivuxolimab in advanced cancers. With respect to the entire study: The costimulatory receptor OX40 (CD134) was targeted by ivuxolimab, a fully human IgG2 agonistic monoclonal antibody. Intravenous ivuxolimab was administered to patients every 2 weeks at six dose levels: 0.01, 0.1, 0.3, 1.5, 3 and 10 mg/kg. Among the approximately 50 dose-escalation patients, about 20 had hepatocellular carcinoma, roughly 15 melanoma, 9 renal cell carcinoma and 9 head and neck cancer. In the dose-escalation cohort, 70% to 85% of patients were male, and the mean age was 60 years with a range of roughly 23 to 79. Prior anti-PD-1, anti-PD-L1 or anti-CTLA-4 therapy was permitted, and checkpoint inhibitors had been received by around 40% of dose-escalation patients. Partial responses occurred in three dose-escalation patients, of whom one had hepatocellular carcinoma and two had cutaneous melanoma. The point of sequencing TCRbeta in the periphery was to test whether ivuxolimab changed TCR sequence diversity and drove clonal T-cell expansion. The monotherapy dose-escalation portion (N of about 50 patients) of the phase I ivuxolimab trial is reported in the paper.

Comments on this clone: This clone's antigen is unknown. Per-base quality was not reported, and no clone a single base away is much larger than it.

Findings and caveats that apply to the study as a whole: At doses of 0.1 to 3.0 mg/kg, clonal expansion of both CD4+ and CD8+ blood T cells was observed from baseline to week 6. On average, CD8+ T cells showed more expanded clones than CD4+ T cells after ivuxolimab. In the 0.1-3.0 mg/kg groups, partial responders were among the patients with the lowest normalized peripheral clonal expansion, particularly in CD8+ T cells. Low levels of normalized T-cell clonal expansion were also seen in some patients who did not respond. The antigen specificity of the peripheral T cells that underwent clonal expansion was not determined.

Genomic DNA was extracted from sorted cells for sequencing of the TCRbeta CDR3 region. The immunoSEQ Assay was used to sequence the TCRbeta CDR3 regions. Not all clones reach the TCRdb copy of this immuneACCESS table, which keeps in-frame sequences only. Checked studies attribute under half of the gap to unresolved V genes and leave the rest unexplained. The sample table holds just under 95,000 clones, of which around nine tenths were seen once. About 0.3% of the sample rests with the top ten. Trimming costs V 4 bases and J 2 bases, and their ends lie 9 bases apart. Its CDR3 holds 13 amino acids, cysteine through phenylalanine. Only CDR3 DNA is held: 39 bases, read in frame from base 1. CDR1 MNHNS and CDR2 SASEGT were looked up in the germline V gene. Patients with a history of autoimmune disease or receiving systemic immunosuppression were excluded from the trial. Peripheral blood for TCR sequencing was drawn from every dose cohort at baseline, at cycle 4 day 1 and at cycle 7 day 1. Samples came from an open-label, multicenter, first-in-human phase I dose-escalation trial of ivuxolimab. Adults with locally advanced or metastatic melanoma, renal cell carcinoma, hepatocellular carcinoma or head and neck squamous cell carcinoma were enrolled in the trial. Before TCR sequencing, CD4+ T cells and CD8+ T cells from peripheral blood were sorted into separate populations.

Material: CD4+ or CD8+ T cells sorted from blood, obtained in a trial of the OX40 agonist ivuxolimab. The TCR originated in an adult with an advanced solid tumor such as melanoma, head and neck, liver or kidney cancer. The chain uses TRBV6-1 and TRBJ2-7, with the D gene not clear enough to name. The CDR3 has the sequence CASSGTAPYEQYF. The nucleotide sequence reads as follows: TGTGCCAGCAGTGGGACGGCACCCTACGAGCAGTACTTC.